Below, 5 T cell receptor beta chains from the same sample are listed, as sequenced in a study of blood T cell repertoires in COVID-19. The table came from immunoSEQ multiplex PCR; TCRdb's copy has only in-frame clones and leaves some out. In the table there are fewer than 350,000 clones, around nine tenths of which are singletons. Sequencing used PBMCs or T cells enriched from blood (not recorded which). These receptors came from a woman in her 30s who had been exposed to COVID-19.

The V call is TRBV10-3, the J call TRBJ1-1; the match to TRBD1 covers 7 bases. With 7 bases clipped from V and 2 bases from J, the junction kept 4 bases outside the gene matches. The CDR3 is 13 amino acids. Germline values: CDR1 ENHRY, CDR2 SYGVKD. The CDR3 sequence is CAIMGDSNTEAFF. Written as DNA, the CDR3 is TGTGCCATCATGGGGGACAGCAACACTGAAGCTTTCTTT.

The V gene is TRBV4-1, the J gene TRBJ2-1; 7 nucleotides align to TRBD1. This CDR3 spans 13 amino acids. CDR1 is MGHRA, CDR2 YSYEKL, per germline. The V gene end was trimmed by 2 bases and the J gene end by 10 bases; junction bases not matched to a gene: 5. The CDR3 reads CASSQSRQGEQFF. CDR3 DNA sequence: TGCGCCAGCAGCCAAAGCCGACAGGGAGAGCAGTTCTTC.

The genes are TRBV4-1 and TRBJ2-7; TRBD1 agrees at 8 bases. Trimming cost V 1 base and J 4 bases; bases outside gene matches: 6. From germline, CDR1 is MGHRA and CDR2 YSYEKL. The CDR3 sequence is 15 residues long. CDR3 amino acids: CASSQGGDRPYEQYF. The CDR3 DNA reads TGCGCCAGCAGCCAAGGGGGGGACAGGCCTTACGAGCAGTACTTC.

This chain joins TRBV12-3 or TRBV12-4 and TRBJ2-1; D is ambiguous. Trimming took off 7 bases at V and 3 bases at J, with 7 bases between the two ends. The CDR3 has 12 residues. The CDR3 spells CASTWLYNEQFF. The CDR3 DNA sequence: TGTGCCAGCACTTGGCTCTACAATGAGCAGTTCTTC.

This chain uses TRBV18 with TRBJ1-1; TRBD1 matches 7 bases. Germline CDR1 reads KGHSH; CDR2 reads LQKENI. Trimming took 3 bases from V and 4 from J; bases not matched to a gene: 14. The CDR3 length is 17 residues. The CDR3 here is CASSPPHRGFGGTEAFF. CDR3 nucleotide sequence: TGTGCCAGCTCACCCCCTCACAGGGGATTTGGGGGCACTGAAGCTTTCTTT.